A selection of T cell receptor beta chains follows, all from one sample in a study of OX40 agonist ivuxolimab in advanced cancers. The protocol was immunoSEQ multiplex PCR, while the TCRdb copy is restricted to in-frame clones and leaves out a portion. The sample contains around 60,000 clones, approximately 80% of which appear only once. This material consisted of CD4+ or CD8+ T cells sorted from blood, taken in a trial of the OX40 agonist ivuxolimab. The receptors stem from an adult with an advanced solid tumor such as melanoma, head and neck, liver or kidney cancer. Both conserved end residues are part of each CDR3.

TRBJ2-7	TRBV7-6	CASSLFEVGDYEQYF
TRBJ1-2	TRBV25-1	CASNGPGQGIYYGYTF
TRBJ2-2	TRBV2	CASRLGTSTGELFF
TRBJ1-2	TRBV18	CASSPETGGNYGYTF
TRBJ2-7	TRBV5-8	CASSVTGPYEQYF
TRBJ2-1	TRBV10-1	CASRTGHLYNEQFF
TRBJ1-5	TRBV5-6	CASSLGNGGDQPQHF
TRBJ2-1	TRBV10-3	CAISEAVGLGYNEQFF
TRBJ2-3	TRBV10-3	CAITHSTTDTQYF
TRBJ2-7	TRBV5-4	CASSLAQKGAHEQYF
TRBJ2-1	TRBV2	CASNLAGVYNEQFF
TRBJ1-4	TRBV5-4	CASSLDYATNEKLFF